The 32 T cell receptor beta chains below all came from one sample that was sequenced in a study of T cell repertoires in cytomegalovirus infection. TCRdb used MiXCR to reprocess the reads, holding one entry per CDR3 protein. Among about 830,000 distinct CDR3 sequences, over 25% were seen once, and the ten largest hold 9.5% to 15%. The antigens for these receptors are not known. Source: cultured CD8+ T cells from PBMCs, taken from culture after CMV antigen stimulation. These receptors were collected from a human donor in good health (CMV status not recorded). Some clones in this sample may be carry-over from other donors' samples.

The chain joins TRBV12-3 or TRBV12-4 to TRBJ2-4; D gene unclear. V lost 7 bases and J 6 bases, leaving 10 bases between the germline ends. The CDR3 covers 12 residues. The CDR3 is CASTLDGNIQYF. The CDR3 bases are TGTGCCAGCACCCTGGACGGAAACATTCAGTACTTC.

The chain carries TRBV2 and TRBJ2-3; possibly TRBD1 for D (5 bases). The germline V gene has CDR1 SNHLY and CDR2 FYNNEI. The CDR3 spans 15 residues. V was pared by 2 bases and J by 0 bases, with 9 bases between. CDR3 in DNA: TGTGCCAGCAGTGAATGGACACTCAGCACAGATACGCAGTATTTT. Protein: CASSEWTLSTDTQYF.

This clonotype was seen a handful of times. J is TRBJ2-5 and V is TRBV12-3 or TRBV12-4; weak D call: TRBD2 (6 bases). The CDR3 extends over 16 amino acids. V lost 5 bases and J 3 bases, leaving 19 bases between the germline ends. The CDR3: CASSNTSLDRKETQYF. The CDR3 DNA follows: TGTGCCAGCAGTAATACTAGCCTTGATCGGAAAGAGACCCAGTACTTC.

CDR3 loop: CASSYSAGNAYGYTF. The CDR3 DNA reads TGTGCCAGCAGTTACTCGGCAGGCAACGCCTATGGCTACACCTTC. V is TRBV6-6 and J is TRBJ1-2; D is undetermined. The germline gives CDR1 MNHNY, CDR2 SVGAGI (reference sequence). V was clipped by 0 bases and J by 4 bases, with 12 bases between them. The CDR3 has 15 amino acids.

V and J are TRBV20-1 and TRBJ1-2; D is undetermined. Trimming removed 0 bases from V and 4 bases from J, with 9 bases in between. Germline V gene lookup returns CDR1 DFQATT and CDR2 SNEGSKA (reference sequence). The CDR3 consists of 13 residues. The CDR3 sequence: CSARDTAAYGYTF. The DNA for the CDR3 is TGCAGTGCTAGAGATACAGCCGCCTATGGCTACACCTTC.

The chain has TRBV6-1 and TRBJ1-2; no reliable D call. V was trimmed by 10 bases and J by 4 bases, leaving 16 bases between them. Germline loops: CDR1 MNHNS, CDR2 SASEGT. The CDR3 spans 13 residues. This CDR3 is CAIGENRCYGYTF. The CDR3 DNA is TGTGCCATCGGAGAGAACCGTTGCTATGGCTACACCTTC.

Written as DNA, the CDR3 is TGCAGTGCTACAAGGGGTTTTGGAGAGCAGTACTTC. It codes for CSATRGFGEQYF. The gene calls are TRBV20-1 and TRBJ2-7; a possible D gene is TRBD1 (5 bases). From germline, CDR1 is DFQATT and CDR2 SNEGSKA (reference sequence). The CDR3 length is 12 residues. Trimming stripped 4 bases from V and 7 bases from J, with 14 bases between.

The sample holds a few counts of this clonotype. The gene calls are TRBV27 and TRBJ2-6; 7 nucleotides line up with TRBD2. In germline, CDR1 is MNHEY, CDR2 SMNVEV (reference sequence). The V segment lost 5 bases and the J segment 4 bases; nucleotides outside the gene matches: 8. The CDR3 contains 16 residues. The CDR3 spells CASSPPAGLGANVLTF. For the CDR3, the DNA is TGTGCCAGCAGTCCCCCAGCGGGGCTCGGGGCCAACGTCCTGACTTTC.

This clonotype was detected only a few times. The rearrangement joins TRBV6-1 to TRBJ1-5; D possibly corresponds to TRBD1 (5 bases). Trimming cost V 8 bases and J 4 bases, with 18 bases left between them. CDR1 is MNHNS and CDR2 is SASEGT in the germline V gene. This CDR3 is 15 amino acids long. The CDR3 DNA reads TGTGCCAGCCGAGTGGGGCGGGGAGGGAATCAGCCCCAGCATTTT. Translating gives CASRVGRGGNQPQHF.

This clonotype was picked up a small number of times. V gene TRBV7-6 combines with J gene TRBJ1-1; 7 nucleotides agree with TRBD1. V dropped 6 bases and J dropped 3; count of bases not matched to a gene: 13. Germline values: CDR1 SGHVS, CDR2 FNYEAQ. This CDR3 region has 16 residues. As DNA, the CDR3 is TGTGCCAGCAGATCGGCTATAACCGGGACAGACACTGAAGCTTTCTTT. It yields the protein CASRSAITGTDTEAFF.

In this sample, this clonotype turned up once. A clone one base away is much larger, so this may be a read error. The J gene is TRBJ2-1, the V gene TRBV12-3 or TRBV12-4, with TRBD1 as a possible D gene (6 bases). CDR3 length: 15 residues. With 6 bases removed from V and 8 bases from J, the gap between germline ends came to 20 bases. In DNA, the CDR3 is TGTGCCAGCAGCTGGCCGCAGGGGCTAATGGATGAGCAGTTCTTC. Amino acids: CASSWPQGLMDEQFF.

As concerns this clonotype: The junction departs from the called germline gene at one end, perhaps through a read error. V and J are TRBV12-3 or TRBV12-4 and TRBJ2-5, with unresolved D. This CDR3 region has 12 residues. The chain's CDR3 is CVSSPNGETQYF. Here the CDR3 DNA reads TGTGTCAGCAGTCCGAACGGGGAGACCCAGTACTTC.

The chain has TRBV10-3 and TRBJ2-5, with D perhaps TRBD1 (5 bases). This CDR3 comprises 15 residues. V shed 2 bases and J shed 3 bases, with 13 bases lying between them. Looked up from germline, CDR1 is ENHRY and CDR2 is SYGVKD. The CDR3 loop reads CAISETMGQEETQYF. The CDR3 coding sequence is TGTGCCATCAGTGAGACTATGGGGCAGGAAGAGACCCAGTACTTC.

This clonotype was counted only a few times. This CDR3 reads CASGLGRIYEQYV. As DNA, the CDR3 is TGTGCCAGCGGATTAGGACGGATCTACGAGCAGTACGTC. The rearrangement joins TRBV6-2 or TRBV6-3 to TRBJ2-7; no firm D call. Germline CDR1 MNHEY, CDR2 SVGEGT. The CDR3 covers 13 residues. V was shortened by 8 bases and J by 3 bases, with 14 bases between the two germline ends.

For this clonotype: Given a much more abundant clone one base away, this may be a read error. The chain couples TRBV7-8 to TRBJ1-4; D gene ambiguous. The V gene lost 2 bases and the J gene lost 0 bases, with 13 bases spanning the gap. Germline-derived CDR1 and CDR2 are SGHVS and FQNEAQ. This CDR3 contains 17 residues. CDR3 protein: CASSLFLRRTTNEKLFF. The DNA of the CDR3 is TGTGCCAGCAGCTTATTTTTGAGGAGAACAACTAATGAAAAACTGTTTTTT.

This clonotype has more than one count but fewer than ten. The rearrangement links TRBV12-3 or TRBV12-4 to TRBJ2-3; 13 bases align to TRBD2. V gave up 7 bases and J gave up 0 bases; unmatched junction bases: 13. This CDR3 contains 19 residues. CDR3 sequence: CASTFLTSGGPLSTDTQYF. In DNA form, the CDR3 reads TGTGCCAGCACCTTTTTGACTAGCGGGGGGCCCCTTAGCACAGATACGCAGTATTTT.

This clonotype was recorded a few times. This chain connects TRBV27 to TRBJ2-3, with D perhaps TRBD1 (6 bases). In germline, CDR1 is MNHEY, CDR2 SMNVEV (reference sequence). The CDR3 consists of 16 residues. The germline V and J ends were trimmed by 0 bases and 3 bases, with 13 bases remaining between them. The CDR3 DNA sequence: TGTGCCAGCAGTTTATCCAGGGGTATAGGTACAGATACGCAGTATTTT. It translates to CASSLSRGIGTDTQYF.

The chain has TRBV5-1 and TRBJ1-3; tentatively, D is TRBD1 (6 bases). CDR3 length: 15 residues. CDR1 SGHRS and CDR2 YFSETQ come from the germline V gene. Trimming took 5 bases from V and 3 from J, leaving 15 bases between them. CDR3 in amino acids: CASSSSTGIGNTIYF. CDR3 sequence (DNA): TGCGCCAGCAGTTCTTCCACAGGGATTGGAAACACCATATATTTT.

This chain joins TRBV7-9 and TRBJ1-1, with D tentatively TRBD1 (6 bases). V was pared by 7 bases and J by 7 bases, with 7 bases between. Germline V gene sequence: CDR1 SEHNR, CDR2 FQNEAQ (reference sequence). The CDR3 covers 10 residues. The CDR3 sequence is CASIQGEAFF. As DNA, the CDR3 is TGTGCCAGCATACAGGGTGAAGCTTTCTTT.

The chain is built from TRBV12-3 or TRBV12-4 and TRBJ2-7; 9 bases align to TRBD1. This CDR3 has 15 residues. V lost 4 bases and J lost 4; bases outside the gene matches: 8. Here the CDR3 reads CASSSDRGGGYEQYF. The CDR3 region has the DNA TGTGCCAGCAGTTCGGACAGGGGTGGAGGGTACGAGCAGTACTTC.

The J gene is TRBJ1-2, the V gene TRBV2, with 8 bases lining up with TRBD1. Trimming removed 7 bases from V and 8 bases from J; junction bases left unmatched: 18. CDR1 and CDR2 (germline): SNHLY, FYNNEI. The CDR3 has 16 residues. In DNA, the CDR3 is TGTGCCAGCATAGGGGAGGACAGGGATCGAAGTGGAGGCTACACCTTC. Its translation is CASIGEDRDRSGGYTF. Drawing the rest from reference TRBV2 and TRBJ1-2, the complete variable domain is EPEVTQTPSHQVTQMGQEVILRCVPISNHLYFYWYRQILGQKVEFLVSFYNNEISEKSEIFDDQFSVERPDGSNFTLKIRSTKLEDSAMYFCASIGEDRDRSGGYTFGSGTRLTVV.

The CDR3 DNA follows: TGTGCCAGCGCTTCTGGGCGGGGGGTTAATTACGAGCAGTACGTC. It encodes CASASGRGVNYEQYV. This chain links TRBV7-9 with TRBJ2-7; 8 bases fit TRBD2. V lost 8 bases and J lost 4; bases outside the gene matches: 13. This CDR3 has 15 residues. Germline V gives CDR1 SEHNR, CDR2 FQNEAQ (reference sequence).

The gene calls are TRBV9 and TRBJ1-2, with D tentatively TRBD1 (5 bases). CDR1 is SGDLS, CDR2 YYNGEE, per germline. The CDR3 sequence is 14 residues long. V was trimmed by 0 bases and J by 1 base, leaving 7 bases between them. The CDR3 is CASSVEGINYGYTF. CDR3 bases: TGTGCCAGCAGCGTAGAGGGGATTAACTATGGCTACACCTTC.

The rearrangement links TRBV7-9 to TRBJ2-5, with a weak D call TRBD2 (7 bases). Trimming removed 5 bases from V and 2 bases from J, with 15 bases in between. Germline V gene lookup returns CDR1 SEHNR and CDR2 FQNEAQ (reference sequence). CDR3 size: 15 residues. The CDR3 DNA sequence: TGTGCCAGCAGCCCTTACGCGGGGGCTCAAGAGACCCAGTACTTC. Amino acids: CASSPYAGAQETQYF.

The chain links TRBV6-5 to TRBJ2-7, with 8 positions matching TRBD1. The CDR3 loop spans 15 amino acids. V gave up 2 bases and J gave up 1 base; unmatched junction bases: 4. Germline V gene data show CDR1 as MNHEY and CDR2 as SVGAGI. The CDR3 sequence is CASSYKRQGSYEQYF. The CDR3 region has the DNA TGTGCCAGCAGTTACAAGAGACAGGGGTCCTACGAGCAGTACTTC.

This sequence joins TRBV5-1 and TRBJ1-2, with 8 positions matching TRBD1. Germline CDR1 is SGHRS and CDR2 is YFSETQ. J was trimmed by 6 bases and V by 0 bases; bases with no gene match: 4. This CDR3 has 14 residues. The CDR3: CASSLEDRANGYTF. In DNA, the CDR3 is TGCGCCAGCAGCTTGGAGGACAGGGCCAATGGCTACACCTTC.

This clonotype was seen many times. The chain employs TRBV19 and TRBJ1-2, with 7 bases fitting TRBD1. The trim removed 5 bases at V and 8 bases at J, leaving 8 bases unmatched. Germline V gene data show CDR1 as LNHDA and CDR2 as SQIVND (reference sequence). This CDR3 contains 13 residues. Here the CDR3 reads CASSADTGEGYTF. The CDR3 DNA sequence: TGTGCCAGTAGTGCAGATACAGGGGAAGGCTACACCTTC.

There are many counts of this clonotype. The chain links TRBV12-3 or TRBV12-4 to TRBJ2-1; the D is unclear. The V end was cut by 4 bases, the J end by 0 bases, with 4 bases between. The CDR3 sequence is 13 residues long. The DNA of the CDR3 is TGTGCCAGCAGTTCGAGCTCCTACAATGAGCAGTTCTTC. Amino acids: CASSSSSYNEQFF.

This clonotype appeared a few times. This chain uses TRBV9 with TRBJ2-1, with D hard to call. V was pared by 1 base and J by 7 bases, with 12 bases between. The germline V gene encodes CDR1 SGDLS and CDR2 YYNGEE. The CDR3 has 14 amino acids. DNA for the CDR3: TGTGCCAGCAGCGTAAAGTCCGGGCGGAATGAGCAGTTCTTC. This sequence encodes CASSVKSGRNEQFF.

Here the CDR3 reads CASSIRGDNQPQHF. For the CDR3, the DNA is TGTGCCAGTAGTATACGAGGGGACAATCAGCCCCAGCATTTT. The chain employs TRBV19 and TRBJ1-5; perhaps TRBD1 as D (5 bases). Trimming took off 2 bases at V and 3 bases at J, with 8 bases between the two ends. Germline assignment: CDR1 LNHDA and CDR2 SQIVND (reference sequence). CDR3 length equals 14 residues.

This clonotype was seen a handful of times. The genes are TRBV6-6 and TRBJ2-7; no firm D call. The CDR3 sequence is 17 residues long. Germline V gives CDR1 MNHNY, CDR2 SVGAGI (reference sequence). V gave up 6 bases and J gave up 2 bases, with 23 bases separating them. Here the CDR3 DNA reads TGTGCCAGCAGCCTCTCCCTAGGGCGATACTCCACCTACGAGCAGTACTTC. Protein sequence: CASSLSLGRYSTYEQYF.

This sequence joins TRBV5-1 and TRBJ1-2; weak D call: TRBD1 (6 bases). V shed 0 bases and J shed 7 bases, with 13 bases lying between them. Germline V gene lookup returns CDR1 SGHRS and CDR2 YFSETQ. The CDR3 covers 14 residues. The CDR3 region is CASSLVSGVRGYTF. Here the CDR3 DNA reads TGCGCCAGCAGCTTGGTTTCAGGGGTCCGTGGCTACACCTTC.